Sequencing of this T cell receptor beta chain was carried out in a study of shared clonotypes between healthy human individuals. Method: immunoSEQ multiplex PCR; TCRdb's copy keeps in-frame clones and lacks some. The sample includes about 2.4 million clones, over 85% of them seen just once. In the CD4+ fraction, cells were divided into CD45RA+ naive and CD45RA-negative memory subsets. This TCR was sampled from a man between 18 and 35 years old in good health. Some clones in this sample may be carry-over from other donors' samples. The sample taken for sequencing was naive CD4+ T cells from PBMCs. Subset of the sample: CD45RA+ positively selected.

In nucleotides, the CDR3 is TGCGCCAGCAGCCCCGGGGCTACGAACACTGAAGCTTTCTTT. Its translation: CASSPGATNTEAFF. This chain links TRBV5-1 with TRBJ1-1; possible D gene TRBD1, 5 bases. Trimming removed 4 bases from V and 1 base from J, with 11 bases in between. The CDR3 spans 14 residues. Germline V CDR1 and CDR2: SGHRS, YFSETQ.